This entry lists 8 T cell receptor beta chains sequenced from one sample in a study of regulatory T cells in long-lasting Graves disease. The authors built TCR beta libraries using iRepertoire HTBI primers and Arm-PCR of CDR3 regions. A single record per CDR3 protein comes from TCRdb applying MiXCR to the multiplex PCR reads. The sample holds 400,000 to 550,000 distinct CDR3 sequences, roughly 17% seen once. Time point meaning: newly diagnosed GD, antithyroid drugs for less than 3 months. PBMCs were the source of the RNA used for TCR sequencing. The sample was also linked to a second study, of T cells in Graves' hyperthyroidism and ophthalmopathy.

Sequenced here: peripheral blood mononuclear cells (PBMCs), sampled at new diagnosis, from a patient treated with antithyroid drugs. The receptors shown here come from a woman aged 30 to 39 with Graves disease.

The chain uses TRBV20-1 and TRBJ2-2; TRBD2 matches at 9 bases. V was clipped by 3 bases and J by 6 bases; unmatched bases: 14. In germline, CDR1 is DFQATT, CDR2 SNEGSKA (reference sequence). CDR3 length equals 17 residues. DNA of the CDR3: TGCAGTGCTAGGGGAGGGGAGCGGGAGGTCCCGCCCGGGGAGCTGTTTTTT. It is translated as CSARGGEREVPPGELFF.

This clonotype came up many times. This chain connects TRBV7-2 to TRBJ2-7; TRBD2 matches 12 bases. This CDR3 contains 16 residues. The V gene end was trimmed by 1 base and the J gene end by 7 bases; junction bases not matched to a gene: 8. The V gene's germline CDR1 is SGHTA and CDR2 FQGNSA. CDR3 sequence (DNA): TGTGCCAGCAGCTTAGAATCTAGCGGGAGGGCCTGGGAGCAGTACTTC. Amino acids: CASSLESSGRAWEQYF. Variable domain in full (rest from reference TRBV7-2 and TRBJ2-7): GAGVSQSPSNKVTEKGKDVELRCDPISGHTALYWYRQSLGQGLEFLIYFQGNSAPDKSGLPSDRFSAERTGGSVSTLTIQRTQQEDSAVYLCASSLESSGRAWEQYFGPGTRLTVT.

The gene calls are TRBV5-1 and TRBJ2-5; 7 bases match TRBD1. With 2 bases clipped from V and 2 bases from J, the junction kept 6 bases outside the gene matches. The CDR3 contains 15 residues. The germline CDR1 and CDR2 sequences are SGHRS and YFSETQ. The CDR3 spells CASSFGTDLQETQYF. CDR3 nucleotide sequence: TGCGCCAGCAGCTTCGGGACAGACCTTCAAGAGACCCAGTACTTC.

This clonotype was observed a few times. The chain joins TRBV15 to TRBJ2-1; unclear D gene. V lost 0 bases and J lost 5, with 8 bases in between. CDR1 LNHNV and CDR2 YYDKDF come from the germline V gene (reference sequence). The CDR3 runs 14 residues. The DNA of the CDR3 is TGTGCCACCAGCAGAGATCTACAGAACAATGAGCAGTTCTTC. As protein: CATSRDLQNNEQFF.

This clonotype was picked up many times. This sequence is one base from a far larger clone and is likely a read error. V is TRBV7-2 and J is TRBJ2-7; unclear D gene. The CDR3 length is 13 residues. Germline-derived CDR1 and CDR2 are SGHTA and FQGNSA. The V end lost 1 base, the J end lost 7 bases, and 11 bases lay between the germline ends. CDR3 in DNA: TGTGCCAGCAGCTTAGACGCCCGCAATGAGCAGTACTTC. The encoded protein is CASSLDARNEQYF.

In its sample, this clonotype was seen many times. V is TRBV5-1 and J is TRBJ2-2; tentatively, D is TRBD1 or TRBD2 (5 bases each). The CDR3 length is 15 residues. V dropped 1 base and J dropped 7 bases, with 14 bases sitting between them. Per germline, CDR1 SGHRS and CDR2 YFSETQ. CDR3 in DNA: TGCGCCAGCAGCTTGACGGGGACCGTAGACGGGGAGCTGTTTTTT. This encodes CASSLTGTVDGELFF.

This clonotype has a handful of counts. This may arise from a read error, as a much more abundant clone is one base away. This CDR3 is CASSEGGGWIEAFF. The CDR3 nucleotides are TGTGCCAGCAGTGAAGGGGGGGGCTGGATTGAAGCTTTCTTT. The chain combines TRBV6-1 with TRBJ1-1, with D perhaps matching TRBD1 (6 bases). Germline CDR1 and CDR2: MNHNS and SASEGT. The V end lost 1 base, the J end lost 7 bases, and 13 bases lay between the germline ends. The CDR3 extends over 14 amino acids.

This clonotype occurred many times. CDR3 sequence reads: CATKIEANTGELFF. CDR3 DNA sequence: TGTGCCACGAAGATCGAGGCGAACACCGGGGAGCTGTTTTTT. This chain connects TRBV10-3 to TRBJ2-2; unclear D gene. CDR1 is ENHRY and CDR2 is SYGVKD in the germline V gene. The CDR3 contains 14 residues. V was pared by 10 bases and J by 0 bases, with 12 bases between.